This T cell receptor (beta chain) is drawn from a study of blood T cells in healthy people across ages. Germline lookup yields CDR1 SGHDN and CDR2 FVKESK. There are 16 residues in the CDR3. V lost 0 bases to trimming and J lost 0 bases, with 12 bases between them. The authors ran a second PCR of roughly 6 to 12 cycles using a sample-barcoded 5' primer and a J-beta primer mix. Every cDNA molecule carried a tag from a template-switch adaptor bearing 12 random nucleotides. Researchers report that each sample yielded at least 3 million CDR3-containing paired-end reads. In TCRdb, the 5' RACE reads were re-called with MiXCR into one record per CDR3 protein. The sample lists about 1.5 million distinct CDR3 sequences, about 45% seen once, with about 4% in the top ten. Notes on this clonotype: Its target is not known.

Study-level points and caveats: A roughly linear age-dependent decrease characterized TCR beta diversity per million T cells.

Investigators took approximately 10 milliliters of peripheral blood from every donor. Sequencing was done on a sample of blood. V is TRBV14 and J is TRBJ2-7; D is unresolved. The receptor's source is a woman aged 18-29 years in good health. The CDR3 region has the DNA TGTGCCAGCAGCCAAGAGGTACGGCGGAGCTCCTACGAGCAGTACTTC. Its translation is CASSQEVRRSSYEQYF. The whole variable domain, filled in from reference TRBV14 and TRBJ2-7, reads EAGVTQFPSHSVIEKGQTVTLRCDPISGHDNLYWYRRVMGKEIKFLLHFVKESKQDESGMPNNRFLAERTGGTYSTLKVQPAELEDSGVYFCASSQEVRRSSYEQYFGPGTRLTVT.